Shown below are 6 T cell receptor beta chains from a single sample sequenced in a study of T cells after yellow fever vaccination. TCRdb re-called the 5' RACE reads with MiXCR, one entry per CDR3 protein. The table lists about 580,000 distinct CDR3 sequences, around 17% of them singletons, with roughly 17% in the top ten. This sample comprised PBMCs, obtained about 5 days after the first yellow fever vaccination. These receptors all stem from a man in his late teens or twenties who received the YFV17D yellow fever vaccine.

This clonotype turned up a few times. The chain recombines TRBV6-5 with TRBJ1-1, with a tentative D call TRBD1 (6 bases). The V gene's germline CDR1 is MNHEY and CDR2 SVGAGI. The CDR3 is 15 amino acids. Trimming stripped 0 bases from V and 1 base from J, with 9 bases between. The chain's CDR3 is CASSYSTGRNTEAFF. The CDR3 DNA sequence: TGTGCCAGCAGTTACTCCACAGGGAGGAACACTGAAGCTTTCTTT.

This clonotype was counted only a few times. The V call is TRBV12-3 or TRBV12-4, the J call TRBJ2-1; D possibly matches TRBD1 or TRBD2 (5 bases each). CDR3 length: 13 amino acids. Trimming pared 6 bases from V and 5 bases from J, leaving 11 bases between. The CDR3 DNA sequence: TGTGCCAGCAGCCCGTTGGGGGACAATGAGCAGTTCTTC. Translated, it gives CASSPLGDNEQFF.

The table lists this clonotype with a few counts. V and J are TRBV5-6 and TRBJ1-2, with TRBD1 matching 10 bases. After removal of 4 bases from V and 6 bases from J, the junction contained 6 bases not matched to a gene. The CDR3 spans 14 residues. The germline CDR1 and CDR2 sequences are SGHDT and YYEEEE. CDR3: CASSPQGQGNGYTF. DNA for the CDR3: TGTGCCAGCAGCCCGCAGGGACAGGGGAATGGCTACACCTTC.

The sample holds a few counts of this clonotype. J is TRBJ2-7 and V is TRBV11-2; maybe TRBD2 (5 bases). The CDR3 consists of 12 residues. Germline CDR1 and CDR2: SGHAT and FQNNGV. V was trimmed by 5 bases and J by 4 bases, leaving 9 bases between them. The CDR3 loop reads CASSRSGYEQYV. CDR3 sequence (DNA): TGTGCCAGCAGCCGAAGCGGATACGAGCAGTACGTC.

This clonotype was observed a handful of times. CDR3 in amino acids: CASSLFSGSTDTQYF. CDR3 nucleotides: TGTGCCAGCAGCTTGTTTAGCGGGAGCACAGATACGCAGTATTTT. V is TRBV5-6 and J is TRBJ2-3; 7 bases line up with TRBD2. This CDR3 has 15 residues. Germline CDR1 reads SGHDT; CDR2 reads YYEEEE. V lost 1 base, J lost 0 bases, and 2 bases stayed unmatched.

The CDR3, as DNA: TGCGCCAGCAGCTTTCAGGGCGGAGGCTACACCTTC. It encodes CASSFQGGGYTF. The J gene is TRBJ1-2, the V gene TRBV5-1; tentatively, D is TRBD1 (5 bases). The CDR3 extends over 12 amino acids. Trimming took 2 bases from V and 8 from J, leaving 10 bases between them. Germline CDR1 is SGHRS and CDR2 is YFSETQ.